A single sample gave rise to the 24 T cell receptor beta chains below, sequenced in a study of identical twins. TCRdb re-called the 5' RACE reads with MiXCR, one entry per CDR3 protein. The top ten clones hold around 7.2% of a sample with some 320,000 distinct CDR3 sequences, 10% to 15% of them seen once. These same data were also listed under a study on yellow fever vaccine responses in identical twins.

Sequencing was carried out using CD8+ T cells sorted from blood. The receptor set was obtained from a woman aged 18-29 years in good health.

The table lists this clonotype with a few counts. This sequence joins TRBV29-1 and TRBJ2-6, with D unresolved. V lost 2 bases to trimming and J lost 0 bases, with 11 bases between them. Looked up from germline, CDR1 is SQVTM and CDR2 is ANQGSEA. The CDR3 length is 16 residues. CDR3 sequence: CSVEILEFSGANVLTF. Here the CDR3 DNA reads TGCAGCGTTGAAATCTTAGAATTCTCTGGGGCCAACGTCCTGACTTTC. Looking up the rest from reference TRBV29-1 and TRBJ2-6 gives the full variable domain: SAVISQKPSRDICQRGTSLTIQCQVDSQVTMMFWYRQQPGQSLTLIATANQGSEATYESGFVIDKFPISRPNLTFSTLTVSNMSPEDSSIYLCSVEILEFSGANVLTFGAGSRLTVL.

Comment on this clonotype: A much larger clone is a single base away; this may be a read error. This chain joins TRBV4-1 and TRBJ2-1; the D gene is possibly TRBD2 (5 bases). In germline, CDR1 is MGHRA, CDR2 YSYEKL. This CDR3 has 15 amino acids. CDR3 bases: TGCCCCAGCAGCCAAGAATGGGTCCCGAGGGTGAAGCAGTTCTTC. Translation: CPSSQEWVPRVKQFF.

This clonotype was counted only a few times. This chain uses TRBV4-1 with TRBJ1-5; no clear D. The CDR3 contains 14 residues. V dropped 4 bases and J dropped 3 bases, with 10 bases sitting between them. Germline V lookup: CDR1 MGHRA, CDR2 YSYEKL. CDR3 DNA sequence: TGCGCCAGCAGCCCGAGGGAGGACAATCAGCCCCAGCATTTT. This translates into CASSPREDNQPQHF.

The V call is TRBV4-1, the J call TRBJ2-3; D uncertain. V lost 5 bases and J 1 base, leaving 13 bases between the germline ends. The CDR3 runs to 15 residues. Germline V gives CDR1 MGHRA, CDR2 YSYEKL. The CDR3 DNA reads as TGCGCCAGCAGCTACGAAGGGAAAGGCACAGATACGCAGTATTTT. Translating it yields CASSYEGKGTDTQYF.

This clonotype turned up a few times. The chain employs TRBV5-6 and TRBJ2-7; unclear D gene. Between the trimmed V and J ends, which lost 3 bases and 3 bases, there was a span of 10 bases. This CDR3 is 13 amino acids long. Per germline, CDR1 SGHDT and CDR2 YYEEEE. The CDR3, as DNA: TGTGCCAGCAGCTCCAACCCATACTACGAGCAGTACTTC. Its translation is CASSSNPYYEQYF.

This clonotype was found many times. This rearrangement joins TRBV28 to TRBJ2-6; D is unclear. There are 15 residues in the CDR3. V dropped 6 bases and J dropped 1 base, with 10 bases sitting between them. Per the germline V gene, CDR1 is MDHEN and CDR2 is SYDVKM. The CDR3 coding sequence is TGTGCCAGCAGCCACCGTTATTCTGGGGCCAACGTCCTGACTTTC. Its translation is CASSHRYSGANVLTF.

This chain uses TRBV4-1 with TRBJ2-7; 10 bases line up with TRBD2. This CDR3 is 15 amino acids long. Germline V lookup: CDR1 MGHRA, CDR2 YSYEKL. J lost 3 bases, V lost 0 bases, and 2 bases had no gene match. The CDR3 DNA sequence: TGCGCCAGCAGCCAAGAGGGACTAGCGAGCTACGAGCAGTACTTC. Its translation is CASSQEGLASYEQYF.

A note on this clonotype: A much larger clone lies a single base off, so this may be a read error. The chain links TRBV5-1 to TRBJ2-7; either TRBD1 or TRBD2 may fit D (6 bases each). Trimming took 1 base from V and 2 from J, leaving 10 bases between them. This CDR3 region has 14 residues. Germline CDR1 and CDR2: SGHRS and YFSETQ. CDR3 sequence (DNA): TGCGCCAGCAGCTTGAGGGGGGTGGCCTACGAGCAGTACGTC. It encodes CASSLRGVAYEQYV.

This clonotype was recorded a few times. The chain recombines TRBV7-7 with TRBJ2-3; 9 bases align to TRBD2. The CDR3 totals 13 residues. The J segment lost 9 bases and the V segment lost 5 bases, leaving 6 bases of the junction unmatched. Germline assignment: CDR1 SSHAT and CDR2 FNYEAQ (reference sequence). The CDR3 bases are TGTGCCAGCAGCCCCCGACTAGCGGAGACGCAGTATTTT. This codes for CASSPRLAETQYF.

On this clonotype: A much larger clonotype is one base distant, so this may be a read error. This chain uses TRBV9 with TRBJ2-5; D gene unclear. There are 14 residues in the CDR3. Germline assignment: CDR1 SGDLS and CDR2 YYNGEE. CDR3 residues: CAGSPPESGETQYF. The CDR3 DNA follows: TGTGCCGGCAGTCCACCAGAATCCGGGGAGACCCAGTACTTC.

The CDR3 bases are TGTGCCAGCACCCGAGCGGAAACCTCCTACAATGAGCAGTTCTTC. This codes for CASTRAETSYNEQFF. This sequence joins TRBV6-2 or TRBV6-3 and TRBJ2-1, with TRBD2 as a possible D gene (5 bases). This CDR3 contains 15 residues. Deletions cut 7 bases from V and 0 bases from J, with 13 bases between. Germline values: CDR1 MNHEY, CDR2 SVGEGT.

The gene calls are TRBV5-5 and TRBJ1-6; TRBD1 might be the D (6 bases). Trimming shortened V by 4 bases and J by 3 bases, and 11 bases separated the two germline ends. Looked up from germline, CDR1 is SGHKS and CDR2 is YYEKEE (reference sequence). This CDR3 has 15 residues. The CDR3 reads CASSTWTDYNSPLHF. The CDR3 DNA is TGTGCCAGCAGCACTTGGACAGACTATAATTCACCCCTCCACTTT.

V usage is TRBV15 and J usage is TRBJ2-7; the D gene is possibly TRBD2 (6 bases). CDR3 length equals 13 residues. V was shortened by 5 bases and J by 3 bases, with 11 bases between the two germline ends. Germline CDR1 reads LNHNV; CDR2 reads YYDKDF (reference sequence). CDR3 loop: CATSEGLLYEQYF. Written as DNA, the CDR3 is TGTGCCACCAGCGAGGGACTGCTCTACGAGCAGTACTTC.

J is TRBJ2-7 and V is TRBV2; 7 nucleotides agree with TRBD1. V shed 3 bases, J shed 12 bases, and the junction held 5 bases outside the gene matches. The germline gives CDR1 SNHLY, CDR2 FYNNEI. The CDR3 runs 11 residues. The CDR3 DNA is TGTGCCAGCAGTGAGGTCCGACAGGGGTACTTC. It is translated as CASSEVRQGYF.

The rearrangement joins TRBV7-2 to TRBJ2-7, with D maybe TRBD2 (5 bases). This CDR3 comprises 12 residues. V lost 3 bases to trimming and J lost 3 bases, with 6 bases between them. Germline CDR1 reads SGHTA; CDR2 reads FQGNSA. The CDR3 DNA follows: TGTGCCAGCAGCTTTGACTACTACGAGCAGTACTTC. Translated: CASSFDYYEQYF.

This clonotype was seen at least ten times. The chain combines TRBV2 with TRBJ2-2; no firm D call. The length of the CDR3 is 13 residues. Deletions cut 1 base from V and 4 bases from J, with 4 bases between. Germline V gene lookup returns CDR1 SNHLY and CDR2 FYNNEI. The CDR3 coding sequence is TGTGCCAGCAGTGAAGGTTTCACCGGGGAGCTGTTTTTT. Its protein is CASSEGFTGELFF.

This clonotype was detected only a few times. The chain has TRBV5-1 and TRBJ2-1; 9 bases map to TRBD1. Trimming took 5 bases from V and 8 from J; bases not matched to a gene: 5. CDR1 is SGHRS, CDR2 YFSETQ, per germline. CDR3 length equals 13 residues. DNA of the CDR3: TGCGCCAGCAGTACAGGGGGCATCGATGAGCAGTTCTTC. Residues: CASSTGGIDEQFF.

This chain links TRBV2 with TRBJ2-7, with D hard to call. V lost 2 bases and J 2 bases, leaving 16 bases between the germline ends. The CDR3 sequence is 16 residues long. Germline lookup yields CDR1 SNHLY and CDR2 FYNNEI. This chain's CDR3 is CASSENRPASPYEQYF. Here the CDR3 DNA reads TGTGCCAGCAGTGAAAACCGTCCAGCCAGTCCCTACGAGCAGTACTTC.

This clonotype has a handful of counts. The chain links TRBV24-1 to TRBJ2-3; D may match TRBD1 or TRBD2 (5 bases each). Germline V CDR1 and CDR2: KGHDR, SFDVKD. CDR3 size: 13 residues. Trimming took off 10 bases at V and 1 base at J, with 11 bases between the two ends. CDR3 nucleotide sequence: TGTGCCACTGTGGGACCACGCACAGATACGCAGTATTTT. Translated, it gives CATVGPRTDTQYF.

A few counts support this clonotype. The chain recombines TRBV5-6 with TRBJ2-7; tentatively, D is TRBD1 (6 bases). V was shortened by 2 bases and J by 7 bases, with 16 bases between the two germline ends. The CDR3 has 14 amino acids. Per germline, CDR1 SGHDT and CDR2 YYEEEE. DNA of the CDR3: TGTGCCAGCAGCTTTTGGGACACAGCTCGGGAGCAGTACGTC. Translated: CASSFWDTAREQYV.

This clonotype was found many times. The rearrangement links TRBV15 to TRBJ2-3; possible D gene TRBD2, 6 bases. V was pared by 5 bases and J by 1 base, with 10 bases between. This CDR3 has 14 amino acids. Germline V gene sequence: CDR1 LNHNV, CDR2 YYDKDF (reference sequence). The CDR3 loop is CATSAGLGTDTQYF. The CDR3 DNA reads as TGTGCCACCAGCGCGGGGCTAGGCACAGATACGCAGTATTTT.

This clonotype has at least ten counts. Written as DNA, the CDR3 is TGTGCCAGCAGTCCGACAGGGACAGTTGCTTACAATGAGCAGTTCTTC. It translates to CASSPTGTVAYNEQFF. V is TRBV28 and J is TRBJ2-1, with 7 bases that match TRBD1. The CDR3 is 16 residues long. Germline assignment: CDR1 MDHEN and CDR2 SYDVKM. Trimming removed 5 bases from V and 4 bases from J; junction bases left unmatched: 11.

This clonotype has at least ten counts. This chain's CDR3 is CASIGGLGDTQYF. CDR3 nucleotides: TGTGCCAGCATCGGGGGGTTAGGAGATACGCAGTATTTT. The chain links TRBV12-3 or TRBV12-4 to TRBJ2-3, with TRBD2 identical over 7 bases. After removal of 7 bases from V and 5 bases from J, the junction contained 6 bases not matched to a gene. The CDR3 covers 13 residues.

This CDR3 reads CASSLHSNTEAFF. The DNA of the CDR3 is TGTGCCAGCAGTCTTCACTCGAACACTGAAGCTTTCTTT. The chain employs TRBV6-5 and TRBJ1-1; the D is unclear. The CDR3 loop spans 13 amino acids. The germline gives CDR1 MNHEY, CDR2 SVGAGI. V was clipped by 5 bases and J by 1 base, with 8 bases between them.